The rows below give T cell receptor beta chains drawn from one sample of a study of post-analysis software for immune sequencing data. MiXCR, applied by TCRdb to the PCR reads, yields one record per CDR3 protein. Among a few hundred thousand distinct CDR3 sequences listed, over 35% were seen once. The sequenced sample consisted of blood. The receptors were sampled from a girl aged 5 to 17 with multiple sclerosis. Both conserved end residues are part of each CDR3. A D gene is named only where the DNA matches it firmly. Clone size is not always given. Where it is, it says once, few, many or a class for expanded clones.

V gene	J gene	clone size	D gene	CDR3 protein	CDR3 DNA
TRBV15	TRBJ2-3	NA	TRBD2	CATSRPTSSRTDTQYF	TGTGCCACCAGCAGGCCGACTAGCTCGCGCACAGATACGCAGTATTTT
TRBV9	TRBJ2-1	few	TRBD2	CASSVAGAGYNEQFF	TGTGCCAGCAGCGTTGCGGGAGCGGGTTACAATGAGCAGTTCTTC
TRBV28	TRBJ1-1	NA	TRBD1	CASRGTGGTEAFF	TGTGCCAGCAGGGGGACAGGTGGTACTGAAGCTTTCTTT
TRBV28	TRBJ2-5	NA	TRBD1	CASSLGQGSHERYF	TGTGCCAGCAGTCTGGGACAGGGGTCCCACGAGCGGTACTTC
TRBV27	TRBJ2-1	NA	NA	CASSLNQREQFF	TGTGCCAGCAGTCTAAACCAGCGGGAGCAGTTCTTC
TRBV5-1	TRBJ2-1	NA	TRBD2	CASSLDSGLSYEQFF	TGCGCCAGCAGCTTGGATAGCGGGTTATCCTACGAGCAGTTCTTC
TRBV4-1	TRBJ1-2	NA	NA	CASSQDEGGDGHTF	TGCGCCAGCAGCCAAGATGAGGGAGGGGATGGCCACACCTTC
TRBV20-1	TRBJ2-6	few	NA	CSARDRATGLTF	TGCAGTGCTAGAGACCGGGCGACAGGTCTGACTTTC
TRBV27	TRBJ2-1	NA	TRBD2	CASSSAGLAGYNEQFF	TGTGCCAGCAGTTCCGCGGGACTAGCAGGATACAATGAGCAGTTCTTC
TRBV25-1	TRBJ2-7	few	TRBD2	CASSALTSGVAYEQYF	TGTGCCAGCAGTGCCCTGACTAGCGGAGTAGCCTACGAGCAGTACTTC
TRBV28	TRBJ2-5	NA	TRBD2	CASSPPAGGAETQYF	TGTGCCAGCAGCCCCCCAGCGGGAGGGGCAGAGACCCAGTACTTC